The T cell receptor beta chain under discussion was sequenced for a study of response to subunit inactivated influenza vaccine. Study findings and constraints: New T cells are recruited in small numbers by each seasonal influenza vaccination, according to the authors' suggestion.

Trimming removed 0 bases from V and 3 bases from J, with 11 bases in between. The germline gives CDR1 MNHEY, CDR2 SVGAGI. The CDR3 is 15 residues long. TCRdb reanalysed the RT-PCR reads using MiXCR and keeps one entry per CDR3 protein. In the table there are about 650,000 distinct CDR3 sequences, approximately 14% of which are singletons. The sample holds a few counts of this clonotype. Its antigen is as yet unknown. The source was PBMCs from blood, collected roughly 13 days after vaccination. The chain joins TRBV6-5 to TRBJ1-1; weak D call: TRBD1 (6 bases). This sequence was found in a man aged 45-65 years who received an inactivated influenza vaccine. Written as DNA, the CDR3 is TGTGCCAGCAGTTACTCGGGGGCTGCGGACACTGAAGCTTTCTTT. The encoded protein is CASSYSGAADTEAFF.